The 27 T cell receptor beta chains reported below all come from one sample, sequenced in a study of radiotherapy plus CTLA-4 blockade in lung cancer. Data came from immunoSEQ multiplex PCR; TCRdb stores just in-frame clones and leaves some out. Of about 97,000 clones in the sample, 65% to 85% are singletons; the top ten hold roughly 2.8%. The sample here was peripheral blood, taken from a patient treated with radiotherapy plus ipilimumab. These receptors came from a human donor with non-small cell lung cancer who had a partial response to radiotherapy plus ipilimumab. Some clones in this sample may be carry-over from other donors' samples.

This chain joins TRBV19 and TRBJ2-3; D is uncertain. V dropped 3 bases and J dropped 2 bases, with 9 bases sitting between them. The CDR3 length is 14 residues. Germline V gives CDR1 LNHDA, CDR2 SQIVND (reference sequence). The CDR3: CASSIWQNTDTQYF. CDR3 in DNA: TGTGCCAGTAGTATTTGGCAGAACACAGATACGCAGTATTTT.

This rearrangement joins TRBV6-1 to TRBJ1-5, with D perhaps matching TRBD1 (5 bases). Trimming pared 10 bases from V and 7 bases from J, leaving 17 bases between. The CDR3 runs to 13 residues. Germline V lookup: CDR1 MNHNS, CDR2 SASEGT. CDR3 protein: CAIGGGSAQPQHF. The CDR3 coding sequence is TGTGCCATCGGTGGGGGGTCGGCCCAGCCCCAGCATTTT.

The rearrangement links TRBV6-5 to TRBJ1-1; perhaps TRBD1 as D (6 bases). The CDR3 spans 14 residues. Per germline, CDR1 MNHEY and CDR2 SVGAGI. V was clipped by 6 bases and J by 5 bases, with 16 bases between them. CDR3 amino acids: CASRAAGGATEAFF. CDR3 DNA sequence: TGTGCCAGCAGGGCCGCTGGGGGCGCGACTGAAGCTTTCTTT.

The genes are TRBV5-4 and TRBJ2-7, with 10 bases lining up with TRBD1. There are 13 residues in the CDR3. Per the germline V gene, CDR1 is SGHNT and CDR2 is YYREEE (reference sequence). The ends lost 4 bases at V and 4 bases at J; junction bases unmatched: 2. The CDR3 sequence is CASSPDRGYEQYF. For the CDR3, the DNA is TGTGCCAGCAGCCCGGACAGGGGGTACGAGCAGTACTTC.

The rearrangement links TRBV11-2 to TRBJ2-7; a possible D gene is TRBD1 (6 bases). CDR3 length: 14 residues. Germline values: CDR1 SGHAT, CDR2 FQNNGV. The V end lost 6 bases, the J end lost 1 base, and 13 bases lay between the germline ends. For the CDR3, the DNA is TGTGCCAGCAGAGGGACGAGGGGGTCCTACGAGCAGTACTTC. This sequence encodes CASRGTRGSYEQYF.

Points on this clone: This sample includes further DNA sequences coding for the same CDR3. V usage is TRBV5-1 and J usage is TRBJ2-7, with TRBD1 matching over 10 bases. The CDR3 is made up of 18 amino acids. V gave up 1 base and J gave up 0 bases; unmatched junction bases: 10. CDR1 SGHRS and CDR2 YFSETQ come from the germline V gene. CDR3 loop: CASSLHSGTGVPSYEQYF. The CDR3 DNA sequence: TGCGCCAGCAGCTTGCACTCCGGGACAGGGGTTCCCTCCTACGAGCAGTACTTC.

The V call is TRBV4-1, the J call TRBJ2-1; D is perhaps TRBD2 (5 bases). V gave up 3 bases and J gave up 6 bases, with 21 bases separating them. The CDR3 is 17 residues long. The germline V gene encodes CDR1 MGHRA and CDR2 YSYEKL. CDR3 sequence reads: CASSHYEGSEWVNEQFF. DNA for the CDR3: TGCGCCAGCAGCCACTATGAGGGCTCGGAGTGGGTCAATGAGCAGTTCTTC.

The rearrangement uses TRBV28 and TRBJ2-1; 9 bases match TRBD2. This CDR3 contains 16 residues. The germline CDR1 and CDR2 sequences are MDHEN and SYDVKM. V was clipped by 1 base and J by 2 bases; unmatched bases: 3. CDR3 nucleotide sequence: TGTGCCAGCAGTTTATCTGGCGGGGGGGCCTACAATGAGCAGTTCTTC. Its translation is CASSLSGGGAYNEQFF.

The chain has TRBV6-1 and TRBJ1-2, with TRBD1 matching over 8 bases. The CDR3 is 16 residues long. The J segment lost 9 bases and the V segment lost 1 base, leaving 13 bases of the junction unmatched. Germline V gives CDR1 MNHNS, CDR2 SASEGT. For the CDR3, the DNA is TGTGCCAGCAGTGAAGAGTGGGGGACAGGAGCGTATAGCTACACCTTC. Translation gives CASSEEWGTGAYSYTF.

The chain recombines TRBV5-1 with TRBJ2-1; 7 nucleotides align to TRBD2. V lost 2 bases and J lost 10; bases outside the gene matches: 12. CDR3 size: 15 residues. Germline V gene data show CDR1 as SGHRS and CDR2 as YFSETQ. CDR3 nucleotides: TGCGCCAGCAGCTTCGCTAGCGGATCACTTACGGAGCAGTTCTTC. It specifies CASSFASGSLTEQFF.

The CDR3 DNA reads as TGTGCCACCAGCAGAGGGCCGGGACAGTTTTATGGCTACACCTTC. This sequence encodes CATSRGPGQFYGYTF. The chain is built from TRBV15 and TRBJ1-2; 7 bases fit TRBD1. The CDR3 length is 15 residues. Unmatched junction bases numbered 7, after V lost 1 base and J lost 5 bases. Germline V gene data show CDR1 as LNHNV and CDR2 as YYDKDF (reference sequence).

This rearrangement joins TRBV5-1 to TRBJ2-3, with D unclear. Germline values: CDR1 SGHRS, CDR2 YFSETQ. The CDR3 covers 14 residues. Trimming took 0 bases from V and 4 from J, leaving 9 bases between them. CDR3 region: CASSLEYSSDTQYF. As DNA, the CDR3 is TGCGCCAGCAGCTTGGAATATAGCTCAGATACGCAGTATTTT.

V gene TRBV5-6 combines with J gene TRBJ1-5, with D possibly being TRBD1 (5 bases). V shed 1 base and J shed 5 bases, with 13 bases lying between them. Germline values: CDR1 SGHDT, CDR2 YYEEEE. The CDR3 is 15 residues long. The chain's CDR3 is CASSLLVAGHQPQHF. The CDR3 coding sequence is TGTGCCAGCAGCTTGCTGGTGGCGGGACATCAGCCCCAGCATTTT.

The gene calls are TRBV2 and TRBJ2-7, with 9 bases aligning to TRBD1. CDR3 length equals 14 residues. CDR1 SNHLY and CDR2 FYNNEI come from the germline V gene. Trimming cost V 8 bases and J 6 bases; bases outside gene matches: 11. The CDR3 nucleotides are TGTGCCAGCGGTCAGGACAGGGGCTTGGGCGAGCAGTACTTC. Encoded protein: CASGQDRGLGEQYF.

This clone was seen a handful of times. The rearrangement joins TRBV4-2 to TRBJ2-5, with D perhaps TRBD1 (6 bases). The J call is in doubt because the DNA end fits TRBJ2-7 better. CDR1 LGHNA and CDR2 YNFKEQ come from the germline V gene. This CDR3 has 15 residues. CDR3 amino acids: CASSQVVQGSYEQYF. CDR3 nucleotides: TGTGCCAGCAGCCAAGTGGTTCAGGGGTCCTACGAGCAGTACTTC.

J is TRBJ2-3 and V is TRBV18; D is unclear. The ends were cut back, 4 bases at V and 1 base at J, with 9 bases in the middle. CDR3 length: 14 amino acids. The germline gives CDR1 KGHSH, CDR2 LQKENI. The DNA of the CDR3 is TGTGCCAGCTCACATAGAGAGGGCACAGATACGCAGTATTTT. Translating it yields CASSHREGTDTQYF.

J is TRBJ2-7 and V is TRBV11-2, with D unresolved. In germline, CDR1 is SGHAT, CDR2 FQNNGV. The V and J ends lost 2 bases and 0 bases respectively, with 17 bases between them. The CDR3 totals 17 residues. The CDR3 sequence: CASSLNSGPASSYEQYF. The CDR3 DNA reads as TGTGCCAGCAGCTTAAATTCGGGTCCCGCGAGCTCCTACGAGCAGTACTTC.

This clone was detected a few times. The CDR3 spells CASRDLTGGNSPLHF. Written as DNA, the CDR3 is TGTGCCAGCAGAGACCTTACAGGGGGAAATTCACCCCTCCACTTT. The rearrangement joins TRBV6-5 to TRBJ1-6; 8 bases are a match to TRBD1. The V and J ends lost 6 bases and 7 bases, in that order; junction bases with no gene match: 8. Germline lookup yields CDR1 MNHEY and CDR2 SVGAGI. The CDR3 spans 15 residues.

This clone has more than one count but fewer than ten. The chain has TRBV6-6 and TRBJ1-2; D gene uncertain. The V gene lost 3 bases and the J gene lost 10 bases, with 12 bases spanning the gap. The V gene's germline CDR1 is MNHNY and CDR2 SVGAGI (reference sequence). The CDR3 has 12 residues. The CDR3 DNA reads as TGTGCCAGCAGTTATTTTCTGGGCGACTACACCTTC. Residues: CASSYFLGDYTF.

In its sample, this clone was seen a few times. The CDR3 bases are TGTGCCAGCAGCGAGGGACATGTAGCTTTCTTT. It yields the protein CASSEGHVAFF. The chain joins TRBV5-5 to TRBJ1-1; D may be TRBD1 (6 bases). The germline V gene encodes CDR1 SGHKS and CDR2 YYEKEE (reference sequence). Between the trimmed V and J ends, which lost 4 bases and 10 bases, there was a span of 11 bases. The CDR3 totals 11 residues.

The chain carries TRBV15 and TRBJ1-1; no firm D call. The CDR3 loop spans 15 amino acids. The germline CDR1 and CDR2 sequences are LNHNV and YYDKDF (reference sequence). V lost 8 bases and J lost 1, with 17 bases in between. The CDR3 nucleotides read TGTGCCACCGCCAACCGGCTAACAGAGAACACTGAAGCTTTCTTT. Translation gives CATANRLTENTEAFF. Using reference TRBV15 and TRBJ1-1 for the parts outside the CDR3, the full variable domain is DAMVIQNPRYQVTQFGKPVTLSCSQTLNHNVMYWYQQKSSQAPKLLFHYYDKDFNNEADTPDNFQSRRPNTSFCFLDIRSPGLGDTAMYLCATANRLTENTEAFFGQGTRLTVV.

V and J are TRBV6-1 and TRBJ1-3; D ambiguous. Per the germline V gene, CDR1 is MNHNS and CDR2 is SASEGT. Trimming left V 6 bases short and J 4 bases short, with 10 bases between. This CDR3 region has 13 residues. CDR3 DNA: TGTGCCAGCAGACCCCATACAGGAAACACCATATATTTT. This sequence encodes CASRPHTGNTIYF.

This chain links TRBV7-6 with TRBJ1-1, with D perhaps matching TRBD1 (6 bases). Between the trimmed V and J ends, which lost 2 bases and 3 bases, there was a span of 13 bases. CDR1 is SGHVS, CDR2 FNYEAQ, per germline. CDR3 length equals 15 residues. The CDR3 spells CASSLTTGPYTEAFF. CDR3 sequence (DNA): TGTGCCAGCAGCTTAACCACAGGGCCCTACACTGAAGCTTTCTTT. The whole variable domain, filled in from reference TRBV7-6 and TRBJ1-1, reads GAGVSQSPRYKVTKRGQDVALRCDPISGHVSLYWYRQALGQGPEFLTYFNYEAQQDKSGLPNDRFSAERPEGSISTLTIQRTEQRDSAMYRCASSLTTGPYTEAFFGQGTRLTVV.

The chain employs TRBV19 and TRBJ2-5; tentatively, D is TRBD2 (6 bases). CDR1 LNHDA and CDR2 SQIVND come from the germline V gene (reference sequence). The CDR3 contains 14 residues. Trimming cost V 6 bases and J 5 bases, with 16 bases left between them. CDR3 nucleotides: TGTGCCAGTAGCTCATCCGGGAGATACGAGACCCAGTACTTC. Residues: CASSSSGRYETQYF. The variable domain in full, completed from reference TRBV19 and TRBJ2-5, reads DGGITQSPKYLFRKEGQNVTLSCEQNLNHDAMYWYRQDPGQGLRLIYYSQIVNDFQKGDIAEGYSVSREKKESFPLTVTSAQKNPTAFYLCASSSSGRYETQYFGPGTRLLVL.

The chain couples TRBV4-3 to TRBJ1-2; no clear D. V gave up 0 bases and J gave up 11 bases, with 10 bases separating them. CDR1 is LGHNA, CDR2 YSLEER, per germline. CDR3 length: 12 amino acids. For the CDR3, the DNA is TGCGCCAGCAGCCAAGATCTGAGGCGGTACACCTTC. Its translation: CASSQDLRRYTF.

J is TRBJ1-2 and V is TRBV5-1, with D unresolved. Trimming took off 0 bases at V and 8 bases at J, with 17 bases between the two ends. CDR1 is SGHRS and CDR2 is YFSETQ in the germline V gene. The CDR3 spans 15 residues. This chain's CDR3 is CASSLAQLGGHGYTF. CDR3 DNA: TGCGCCAGCAGCTTGGCCCAGTTAGGAGGGCACGGCTACACCTTC.

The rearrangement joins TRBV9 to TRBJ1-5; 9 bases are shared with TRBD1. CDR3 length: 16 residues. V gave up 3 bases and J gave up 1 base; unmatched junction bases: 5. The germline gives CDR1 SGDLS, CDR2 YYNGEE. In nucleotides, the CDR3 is TGTGCCAGCAGCGGGACAGGGGTTGGGAGCAATCAGCCCCAGCATTTT. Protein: CASSGTGVGSNQPQHF.